This T cell receptor beta chain was identified during a study of cytomegalovirus exposure and HLA in healthy donors. Overall study: About 85 million unique TCR sequences came from HLA-typed donors in an early release. Overall study results and limits: Altogether, 170 or so TCR beta chains were recorded as cytomegalovirus-associated. Across all donors, roughly uniform sequencing depth was an assumption of the presence/absence analyses.

The CDR3 extends over 16 amino acids. The germline V gene has CDR1 LGHNT and CDR2 FRNRAP. V lost 0 bases and J 6 bases, leaving 15 bases between the germline ends. 13 Jbeta primers and 60 Vbeta primers were used for the PCR. Measured with immunoSEQ multiplex PCR; TCRdb has only the in-frame clones, and not every one. The sample includes about 83,000 clones, just under 75% of them seen just once. To note about this clone: Its target is not known.

The rearrangement joins TRBV12-5 to TRBJ1-5; maybe TRBD1 (6 bases). The TCR was taken from a man in his 60s in good health and CMV-seronegative. Sample: PBMCs. The CDR3 spells CASGLVPDSLFQPQHF. The CDR3 nucleotides are TGTGCTAGTGGTTTGGTCCCGGACAGCCTTTTTCAGCCCCAGCATTTT.